One and the same sample provided the 14 T cell receptor beta chains below, sequenced in a study of identical twins. TCRdb re-called the 5' RACE reads through MiXCR, storing one row per CDR3 protein. This table has 140,000 to 150,000 distinct CDR3 sequences, under 4.5% appearing once. Sequenced material: memory T cells sorted from blood. The receptors derive from a man aged 18 to 29 in good health.

This clonotype was seen many times. The rearrangement joins TRBV20-1 to TRBJ2-1; 11 nucleotides agree with TRBD2. The germline CDR1 and CDR2 sequences are DFQATT and SNEGSKA (reference sequence). V was clipped by 6 bases and J by 8 bases; unmatched bases: 3. The CDR3 sequence is 12 residues long. The CDR3 sequence: CSAPLAGDEQFF. The CDR3 DNA reads as TGCAGTGCCCCACTAGCGGGAGATGAGCAGTTCTTC.

The table lists this clonotype with many counts. The gene calls are TRBV2 and TRBJ2-1, with TRBD2 matching 8 bases. Germline trimming cut 5 bases from V and 4 bases from J; bases unmatched to any gene: 13. CDR3 length: 17 amino acids. CDR1 and CDR2 (germline): SNHLY, FYNNEI. The CDR3 sequence: CASSYSGTRGVYNEQFF. The CDR3 DNA reads TGTGCCAGCAGTTACTCCGGGACTAGGGGGGTTTACAATGAGCAGTTCTTC.

As concerns this clonotype: The junction departs from germline at one end; a sequencing error may be responsible. This chain uses TRBV7-2 with TRBJ1-5, with unresolved D. The CDR3 consists of 12 residues. The germline V gene encodes CDR1 SGHTA and CDR2 FQGNSA. CDR3 loop: CASSSYNQHQHF. CDR3 coding DNA: TGTGCCAGCAGCTCTTACAATCAGCACCAGCATTTT.

This clonotype has a count of ten or more. This chain uses TRBV21-1 with TRBJ2-5; whether TRBD1, the table's D call, matches the DNA was not checked. TRBV21-1 is assigned pseudogene status. This CDR3 contains 16 residues. In nucleotides, the CDR3 is TGTGCCAGCAGCCAAGAGAGGCGGTCCCAAACTGAACCGAGGTGCTTC. It encodes CASSQERRSQTEPRCF.

This clonotype has at least ten counts. The J gene is TRBJ1-3, the V gene TRBV28, with D maybe TRBD1 (5 bases). This CDR3 contains 14 residues. The ends were cut back, 7 bases at V and 3 bases at J, with 13 bases in the middle. Per the germline V gene, CDR1 is MDHEN and CDR2 is SYDVKM. The CDR3 bases are TGTGCCAGCAACCAAGGGGTTAGTGGAAACACCATATATTTT. This translates into CASNQGVSGNTIYF.

This clonotype was counted many times. V gene TRBV20-1 combines with J gene TRBJ2-1; D may be TRBD1 or TRBD2 (5 bases each). Looked up from germline, CDR1 is DFQATT and CDR2 is SNEGSKA (reference sequence). This CDR3 is built from 11 residues. V shed 5 bases and J shed 5 bases, with 7 bases lying between them. The CDR3 here is CSAGGNNEQFF. DNA for the CDR3: TGCAGTGCTGGGGGTAACAATGAGCAGTTCTTC.

This clonotype was seen many times. The chain carries TRBV10-3 and TRBJ1-2; 7 nucleotides line up with TRBD1. The CDR3 is 15 residues long. The V gene end was trimmed by 5 bases and the J gene end by 2 bases; junction bases not matched to a gene: 8. CDR1 and CDR2 from the germline V gene are ENHRY and SYGVKD. The chain's CDR3 is CAISYYDRANYGYTF. CDR3 nucleotides: TGTGCCATCAGTTATTATGACAGGGCGAACTATGGCTACACCTTC.

This clonotype has at least ten counts. This chain connects TRBV18 to TRBJ2-3, with TRBD2 matching 10 bases. V shed 5 bases and J 2 bases; nucleotides not matched to a gene: 4. The CDR3 length is 15 residues. The germline gives CDR1 KGHSH, CDR2 LQKENI. The CDR3 sequence is CASSSSGRDTDTQYF. CDR3 coding DNA: TGTGCCAGCTCATCGAGCGGGAGGGACACAGATACGCAGTATTTT. The whole variable domain, filled in from reference TRBV18 and TRBJ2-3, reads NAGVMQNPRHLVRRRGQEARLRCSPMKGHSHVYWYRQLPEEGLKFMVYLQKENIIDESGMPKERFSAEFPKEGPSILRIQQVVRGDSAAYFCASSSSGRDTDTQYFGPGTRLTVL.

This clonotype occurred many times. The chain recombines TRBV15 with TRBJ2-5, with D unclear. V was trimmed by 0 bases and J by 5 bases, leaving 10 bases between them. There are 14 residues in the CDR3. Germline CDR1 reads LNHNV; CDR2 reads YYDKDF (reference sequence). CDR3 coding DNA: TGTGCCACCAGCAGAGATGCAGGTGGGGAGACCCAGTACTTC. Its translation is CATSRDAGGETQYF.

Ten or more counts support this clonotype. The chain has TRBV5-1 and TRBJ1-5; unclear D gene. With 0 bases removed from V and 3 bases from J, the gap between germline ends came to 13 bases. The CDR3 is 16 residues long. Looked up from germline, CDR1 is SGHRS and CDR2 is YFSETQ. The CDR3 DNA is TGCGCCAGCAGCTTGGGTAGTGGGGATCTCAATCAGCCCCAGCATTTT. Its protein product is CASSLGSGDLNQPQHF.

This clonotype was seen repeatedly, ten times or more. CDR3 residues: CASSVRLEQSPLHF. CDR3 sequence (DNA): TGTGCCAGCAGTGTACGACTCGAACAATCACCCCTCCACTTT. The chain recombines TRBV2 with TRBJ1-6; no firm D call. V dropped 4 bases and J dropped 10 bases, with 14 bases sitting between them. Germline lookup yields CDR1 SNHLY and CDR2 FYNNEI. The CDR3 covers 14 residues.

This clonotype was seen repeatedly, ten times or more. The chain recombines TRBV29-1 with TRBJ2-2; 15 nucleotides match TRBD2. The V gene's germline CDR1 is SQVTM and CDR2 ANQGSEA. The CDR3 covers 16 residues. V lost 4 bases to trimming and J lost 6 bases; unmatched junction nucleotides: 6. The CDR3 sequence is CSVGVGLAGGPGELFF. CDR3 bases: TGCAGCGTTGGTGTCGGACTAGCGGGAGGGCCCGGGGAGCTGTTTTTT.

J is TRBJ2-2 and V is TRBV10-1; tentatively, D is TRBD1 or TRBD2 (5 bases each). V was clipped by 6 bases and J by 17 bases, with 19 bases between them. This CDR3 is 12 amino acids long. From germline, CDR1 is WNHNN and CDR2 SYGVQD (reference sequence). Here the CDR3 DNA reads TGCGCCAGCAGGATACCGGGGTGGGGCTGTTTTTTT. The encoded protein is CASRIPGWGCFF.

The sample holds many counts of this clonotype. The rearrangement joins TRBV4-2 to TRBJ2-1; the match to TRBD2 covers 9 bases. In germline, CDR1 is LGHNA, CDR2 YNFKEQ. V lost 3 bases, J lost 9 bases, and 12 bases stayed unmatched. There are 16 residues in the CDR3. The CDR3 here is CASSHSGAGGHFEQFF. Here the CDR3 DNA reads TGTGCCAGCAGCCATTCGGGTGCGGGAGGGCATTTTGAGCAGTTCTTC.